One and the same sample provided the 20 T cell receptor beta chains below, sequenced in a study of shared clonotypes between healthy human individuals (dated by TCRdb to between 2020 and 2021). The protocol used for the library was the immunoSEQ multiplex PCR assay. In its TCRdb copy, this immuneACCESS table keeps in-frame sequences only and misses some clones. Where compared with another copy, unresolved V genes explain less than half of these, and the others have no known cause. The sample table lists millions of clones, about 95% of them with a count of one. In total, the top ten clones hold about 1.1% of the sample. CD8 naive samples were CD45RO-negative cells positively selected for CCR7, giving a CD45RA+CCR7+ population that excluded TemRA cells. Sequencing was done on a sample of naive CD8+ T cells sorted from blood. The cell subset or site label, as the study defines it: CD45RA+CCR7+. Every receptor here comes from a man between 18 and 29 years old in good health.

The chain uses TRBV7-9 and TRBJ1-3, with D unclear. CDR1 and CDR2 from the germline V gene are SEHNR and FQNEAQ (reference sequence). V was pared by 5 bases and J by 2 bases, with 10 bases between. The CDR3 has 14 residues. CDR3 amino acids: CASSRFSAGNTIYF. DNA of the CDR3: TGTGCCAGCAGCCGCTTTAGTGCTGGAAACACCATATATTTT.

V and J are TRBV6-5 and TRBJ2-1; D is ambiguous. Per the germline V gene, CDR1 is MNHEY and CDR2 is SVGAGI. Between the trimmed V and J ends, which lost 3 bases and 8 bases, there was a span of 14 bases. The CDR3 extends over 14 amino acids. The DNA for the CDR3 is TGTGCCAGCAGTTATGGGGTAGAATACCATGAGCAGTTCTTC. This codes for CASSYGVEYHEQFF.

CDR3 region: CASSLEGTPYLETQYF. The CDR3 DNA sequence: TGCGCCAGCAGCTTGGAAGGCACACCGTACCTGGAGACCCAGTACTTC. The chain uses TRBV5-1 and TRBJ2-5; D is ambiguous. Germline CDR1 and CDR2: SGHRS and YFSETQ. The CDR3 spans 16 residues. The germline V and J ends were trimmed by 0 bases and 5 bases, with 17 bases remaining between them. Looking up the rest from reference TRBV5-1 and TRBJ2-5 gives the full variable domain: KAGVTQTPRYLIKTRGQQVTLSCSPISGHRSVSWYQQTPGQGLQFLFEYFSETQRNKGNFPGRFSGRQFSNSRSEMNVSTLELGDSALYLCASSLEGTPYLETQYFGPGTRLLVL.

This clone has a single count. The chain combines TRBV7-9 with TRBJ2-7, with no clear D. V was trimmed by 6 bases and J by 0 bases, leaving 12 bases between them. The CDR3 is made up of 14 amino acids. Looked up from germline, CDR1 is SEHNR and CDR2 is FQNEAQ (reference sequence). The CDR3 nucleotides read TGTGCCAGCAGTGCATCGGGTCTCTCCTACGAGCAGTACTTC. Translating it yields CASSASGLSYEQYF.

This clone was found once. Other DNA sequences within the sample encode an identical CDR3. CDR3 coding DNA: TGTGCCAGCAGTTTCCTACAGGGCGGTACTGAAGCTTTCTTT. Translated, it gives CASSFLQGGTEAFF. The rearrangement uses TRBV27 and TRBJ1-1, with D possibly matching TRBD1 (6 bases). CDR3 length: 14 residues. The V end lost 3 bases, the J end lost 5 bases, and 13 bases lay between the germline ends. The germline gives CDR1 MNHEY, CDR2 SMNVEV (reference sequence).

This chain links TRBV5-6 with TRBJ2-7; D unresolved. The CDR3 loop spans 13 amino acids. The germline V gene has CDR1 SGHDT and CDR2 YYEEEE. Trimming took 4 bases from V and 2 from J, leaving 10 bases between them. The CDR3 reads CASSQYSAYEQYF. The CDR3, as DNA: TGTGCCAGCAGCCAATACTCGGCCTACGAGCAGTACTTC.

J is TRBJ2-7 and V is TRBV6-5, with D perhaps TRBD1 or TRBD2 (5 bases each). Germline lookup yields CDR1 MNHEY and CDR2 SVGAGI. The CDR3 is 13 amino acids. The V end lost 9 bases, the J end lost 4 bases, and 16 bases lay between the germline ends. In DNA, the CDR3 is TGTGCCAGTCGGGGAGACAGTGGGTACGAGCAGTACTTC. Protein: CASRGDSGYEQYF.

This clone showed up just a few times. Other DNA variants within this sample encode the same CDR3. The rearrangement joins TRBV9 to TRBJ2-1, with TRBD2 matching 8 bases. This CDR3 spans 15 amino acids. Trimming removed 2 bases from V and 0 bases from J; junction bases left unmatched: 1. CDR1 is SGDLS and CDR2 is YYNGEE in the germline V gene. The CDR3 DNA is TGTGCCAGCAGCGTGAGCGGGAGCTCCTACAATGAGCAGTTCTTC. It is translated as CASSVSGSSYNEQFF.

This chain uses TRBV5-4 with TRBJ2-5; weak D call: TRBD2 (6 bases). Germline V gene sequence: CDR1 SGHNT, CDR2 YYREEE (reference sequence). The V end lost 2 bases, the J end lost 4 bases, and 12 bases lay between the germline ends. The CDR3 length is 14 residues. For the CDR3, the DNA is TGTGCCAGCAGCTTTATGGGGGGACGAGAGACCCAGTACTTC. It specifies CASSFMGGRETQYF.

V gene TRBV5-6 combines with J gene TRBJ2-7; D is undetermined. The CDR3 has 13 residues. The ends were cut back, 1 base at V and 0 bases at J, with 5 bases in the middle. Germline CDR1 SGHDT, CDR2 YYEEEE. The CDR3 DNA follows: TGTGCCAGCAGCTTGTCATACTCCTACGAGCAGTACTTC. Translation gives CASSLSYSYEQYF.

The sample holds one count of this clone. The CDR3, as DNA: TGTGCCAGCAGTGAACAGGGGACCGTCCAGTACTTC. Its protein is CASSEQGTVQYF. The rearrangement joins TRBV27 to TRBJ2-5; 7 nucleotides match TRBD1. Trimming removed 5 bases from V and 10 bases from J; junction bases left unmatched: 7. From germline, CDR1 is MNHEY and CDR2 SMNVEV (reference sequence). The CDR3 spans 12 residues.

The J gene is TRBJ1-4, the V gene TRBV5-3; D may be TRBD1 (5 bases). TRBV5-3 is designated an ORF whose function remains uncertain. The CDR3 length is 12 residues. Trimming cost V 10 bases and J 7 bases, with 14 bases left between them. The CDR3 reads CAGYRLIEKLFF. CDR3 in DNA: TGTGCCGGATACAGGCTAATTGAAAAACTGTTTTTT.

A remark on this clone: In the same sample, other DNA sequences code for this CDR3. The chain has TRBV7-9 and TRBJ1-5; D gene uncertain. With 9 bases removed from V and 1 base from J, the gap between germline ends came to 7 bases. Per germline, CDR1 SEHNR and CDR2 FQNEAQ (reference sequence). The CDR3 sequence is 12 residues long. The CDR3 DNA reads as TGTGCCAGTTCGGTGAGCAATCAGCCCCAGCATTTT. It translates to CASSVSNQPQHF.

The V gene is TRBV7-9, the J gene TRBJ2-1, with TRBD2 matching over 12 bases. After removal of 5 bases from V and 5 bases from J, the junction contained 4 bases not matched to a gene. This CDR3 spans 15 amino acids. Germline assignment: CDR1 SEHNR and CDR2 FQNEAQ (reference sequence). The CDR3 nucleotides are TGTGCCAGCAGCCCGACTAGCGGGGGACACAATGAGCAGTTCTTC. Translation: CASSPTSGGHNEQFF.

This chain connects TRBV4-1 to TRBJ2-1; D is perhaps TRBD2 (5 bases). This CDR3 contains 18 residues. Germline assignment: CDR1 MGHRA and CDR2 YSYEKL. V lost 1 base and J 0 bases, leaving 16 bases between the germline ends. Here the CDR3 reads CASSQVKSEGPSYNEQFF. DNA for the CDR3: TGCGCCAGCAGCCAAGTGAAGTCTGAGGGTCCCTCCTACAATGAGCAGTTCTTC.

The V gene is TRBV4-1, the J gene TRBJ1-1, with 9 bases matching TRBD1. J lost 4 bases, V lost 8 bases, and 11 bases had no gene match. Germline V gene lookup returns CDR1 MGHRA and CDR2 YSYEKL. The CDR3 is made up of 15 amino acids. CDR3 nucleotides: TGCGCCAGCGTCTCCTTAGGGACAGGGAGCACTGAAGCTTTCTTT. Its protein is CASVSLGTGSTEAFF.

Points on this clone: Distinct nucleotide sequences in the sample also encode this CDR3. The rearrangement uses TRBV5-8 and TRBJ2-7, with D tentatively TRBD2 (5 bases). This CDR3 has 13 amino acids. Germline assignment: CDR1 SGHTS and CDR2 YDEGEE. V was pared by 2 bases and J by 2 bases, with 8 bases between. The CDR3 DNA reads TGTGCCAGCAGCTTCCTCGGGACCTACGAGCAGTACTTC. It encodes CASSFLGTYEQYF.

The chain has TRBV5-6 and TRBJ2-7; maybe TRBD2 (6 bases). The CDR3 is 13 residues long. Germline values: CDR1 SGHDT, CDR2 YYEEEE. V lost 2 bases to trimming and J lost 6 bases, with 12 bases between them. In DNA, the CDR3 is TGTGCCAGCAGCTTTCTAGCGAGCGGCGAGCAGTACTTC. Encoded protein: CASSFLASGEQYF.

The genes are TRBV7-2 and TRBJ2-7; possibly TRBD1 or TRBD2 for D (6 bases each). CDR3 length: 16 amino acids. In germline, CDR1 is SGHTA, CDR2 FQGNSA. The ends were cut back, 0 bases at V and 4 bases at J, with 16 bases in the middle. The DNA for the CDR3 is TGTGCCAGCAGCTTAGCCTCCCAAGGAGGGGGTTACGAGCAGTACTTC. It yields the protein CASSLASQGGGYEQYF. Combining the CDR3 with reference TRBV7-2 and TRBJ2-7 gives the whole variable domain GAGVSQSPSNKVTEKGKDVELRCDPISGHTALYWYRQSLGQGLEFLIYFQGNSAPDKSGLPSDRFSAERTGGSVSTLTIQRTQQEDSAVYLCASSLASQGGGYEQYFGPGTRLTVT.

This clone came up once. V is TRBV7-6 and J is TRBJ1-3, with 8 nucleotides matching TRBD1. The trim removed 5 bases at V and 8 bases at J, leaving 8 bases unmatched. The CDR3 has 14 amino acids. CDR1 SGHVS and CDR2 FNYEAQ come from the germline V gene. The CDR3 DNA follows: TGTGCCAGCAGCGACAGGGGTGGGCGAGACACCATATATTTT. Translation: CASSDRGGRDTIYF.